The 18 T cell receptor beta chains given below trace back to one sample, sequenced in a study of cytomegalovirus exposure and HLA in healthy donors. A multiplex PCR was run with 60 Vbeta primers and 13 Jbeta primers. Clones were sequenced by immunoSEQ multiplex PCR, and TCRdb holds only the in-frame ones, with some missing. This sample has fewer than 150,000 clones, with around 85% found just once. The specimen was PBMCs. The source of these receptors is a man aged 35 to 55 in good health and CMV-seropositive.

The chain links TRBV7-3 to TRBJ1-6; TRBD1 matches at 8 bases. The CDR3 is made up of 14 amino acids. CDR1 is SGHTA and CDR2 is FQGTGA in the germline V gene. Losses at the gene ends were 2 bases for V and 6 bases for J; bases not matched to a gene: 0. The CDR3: CASSLQGANSPLHF. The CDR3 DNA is TGTGCCAGCAGCTTACAGGGGGCTAATTCACCCCTCCACTTT.

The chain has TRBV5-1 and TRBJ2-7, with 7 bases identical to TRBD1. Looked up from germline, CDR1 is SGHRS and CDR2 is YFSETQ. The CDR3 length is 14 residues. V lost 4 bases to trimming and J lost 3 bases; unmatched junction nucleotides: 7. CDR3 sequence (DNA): TGCGCCAGCAGCCGACAGGGACAAAACTACGAGCAGTACTTC. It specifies CASSRQGQNYEQYF. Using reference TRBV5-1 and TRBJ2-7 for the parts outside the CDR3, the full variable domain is KAGVTQTPRYLIKTRGQQVTLSCSPISGHRSVSWYQQTPGQGLQFLFEYFSETQRNKGNFPGRFSGRQFSNSRSEMNVSTLELGDSALYLCASSRQGQNYEQYFGPGTRLTVT.

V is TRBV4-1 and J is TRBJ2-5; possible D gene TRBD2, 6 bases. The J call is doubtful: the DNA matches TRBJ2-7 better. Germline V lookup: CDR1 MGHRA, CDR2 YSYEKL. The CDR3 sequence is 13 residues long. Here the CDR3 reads CASRGIADYEQYF. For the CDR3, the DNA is TGCGCCAGCAGGGGGATAGCGGACTACGAGCAGTACTTC.

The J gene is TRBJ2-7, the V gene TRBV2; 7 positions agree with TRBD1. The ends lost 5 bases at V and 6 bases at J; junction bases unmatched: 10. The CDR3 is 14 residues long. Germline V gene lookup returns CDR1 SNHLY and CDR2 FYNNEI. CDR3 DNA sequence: TGTGCCAGCAGTTTACAGGGGCAAAGAACCGAGCAGTACTTC. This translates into CASSLQGQRTEQYF. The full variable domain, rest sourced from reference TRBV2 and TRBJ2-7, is EPEVTQTPSHQVTQMGQEVILRCVPISNHLYFYWYRQILGQKVEFLVSFYNNEISEKSEIFDDQFSVERPDGSNFTLKIRSTKLEDSAMYFCASSLQGQRTEQYFGPGTRLTVT.

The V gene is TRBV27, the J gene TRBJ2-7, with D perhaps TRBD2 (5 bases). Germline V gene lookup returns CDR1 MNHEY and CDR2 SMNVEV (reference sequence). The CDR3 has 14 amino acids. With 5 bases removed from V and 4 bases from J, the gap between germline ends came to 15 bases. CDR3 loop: CASSPHGDKYEQYF. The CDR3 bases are TGTGCCAGCAGTCCCCACGGGGATAAGTACGAGCAGTACTTC.

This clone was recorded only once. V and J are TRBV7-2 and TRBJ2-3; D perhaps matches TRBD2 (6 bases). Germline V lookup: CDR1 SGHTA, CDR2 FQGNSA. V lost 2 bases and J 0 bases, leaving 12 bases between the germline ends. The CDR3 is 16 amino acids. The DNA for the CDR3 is TGTGCCAGCAGCTTACGGCGGGACTTAAGCACAGATACGCAGTATTTT. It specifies CASSLRRDLSTDTQYF.

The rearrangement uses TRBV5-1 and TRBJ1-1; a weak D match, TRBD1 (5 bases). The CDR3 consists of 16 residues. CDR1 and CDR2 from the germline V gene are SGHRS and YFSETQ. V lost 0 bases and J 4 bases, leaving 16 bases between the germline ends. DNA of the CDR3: TGCGCCAGCAGCTTGGGACCCCAGGGATTGAGCACTGAAGCTTTCTTT. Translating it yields CASSLGPQGLSTEAFF.

The CDR3 spells CAWSVDSIQETQYF. DNA of the CDR3: TGTGCCTGGAGTGTAGACTCGATCCAAGAGACCCAGTACTTC. The chain is built from TRBV30 and TRBJ2-5; D is undetermined. The CDR3 contains 14 residues. Germline CDR1 and CDR2: GTSNPN and SVGIG (reference sequence). The V and J ends lost 0 bases and 1 base respectively, with 9 bases between them.

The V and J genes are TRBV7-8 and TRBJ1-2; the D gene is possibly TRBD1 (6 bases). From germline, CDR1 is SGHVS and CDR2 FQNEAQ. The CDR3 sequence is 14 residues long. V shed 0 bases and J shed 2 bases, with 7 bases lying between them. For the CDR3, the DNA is TGTGCCAGCAGCTTAGCCGGACAGAACTATGGCTACACCTTC. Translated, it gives CASSLAGQNYGYTF. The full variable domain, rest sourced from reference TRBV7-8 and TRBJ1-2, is GAGVSQSPRYKVAKRGQDVALRCDPISGHVSLFWYQQALGQGPEFLTYFQNEAQLDKSGLPSDRFFAERPEGSVSTLKIQRTQQEDSAVYLCASSLAGQNYGYTFGSGTRLTVV.

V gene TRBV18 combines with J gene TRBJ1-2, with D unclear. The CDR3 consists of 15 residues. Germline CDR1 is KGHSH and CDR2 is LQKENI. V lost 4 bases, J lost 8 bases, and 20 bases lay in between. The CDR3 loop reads CASSLASGQTKGYTF. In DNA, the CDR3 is TGTGCCAGCTCACTAGCCAGCGGGCAAACGAAAGGCTACACCTTC. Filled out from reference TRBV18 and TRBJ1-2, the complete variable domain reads NAGVMQNPRHLVRRRGQEARLRCSPMKGHSHVYWYRQLPEEGLKFMVYLQKENIIDESGMPKERFSAEFPKEGPSILRIQQVVRGDSAAYFCASSLASGQTKGYTFGSGTRLTVV.

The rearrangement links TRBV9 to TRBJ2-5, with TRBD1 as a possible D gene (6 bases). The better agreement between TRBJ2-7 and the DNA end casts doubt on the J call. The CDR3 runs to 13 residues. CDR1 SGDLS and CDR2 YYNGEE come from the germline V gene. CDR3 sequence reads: CASSAPGTYEQYF. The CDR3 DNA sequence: TGTGCCAGCAGCGCACCGGGGACATACGAGCAGTACTTC.

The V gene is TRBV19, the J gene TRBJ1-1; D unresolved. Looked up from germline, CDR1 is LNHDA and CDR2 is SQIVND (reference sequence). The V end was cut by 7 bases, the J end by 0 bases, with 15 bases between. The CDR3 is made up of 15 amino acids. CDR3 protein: CASIRQANLNTEAFF. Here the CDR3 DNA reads TGTGCCAGTATCAGGCAGGCCAACTTGAACACTGAAGCTTTCTTT. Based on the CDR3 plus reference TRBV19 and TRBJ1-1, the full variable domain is DGGITQSPKYLFRKEGQNVTLSCEQNLNHDAMYWYRQDPGQGLRLIYYSQIVNDFQKGDIAEGYSVSREKKESFPLTVTSAQKNPTAFYLCASIRQANLNTEAFFGQGTRLTVV.

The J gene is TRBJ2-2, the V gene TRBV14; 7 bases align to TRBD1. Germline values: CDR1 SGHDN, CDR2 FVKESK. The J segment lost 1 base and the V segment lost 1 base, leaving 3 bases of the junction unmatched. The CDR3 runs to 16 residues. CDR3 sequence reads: CASSQAAGGNTGELFF. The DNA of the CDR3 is TGTGCCAGCAGCCAAGCGGCAGGGGGGAACACCGGGGAGCTGTTTTTT.

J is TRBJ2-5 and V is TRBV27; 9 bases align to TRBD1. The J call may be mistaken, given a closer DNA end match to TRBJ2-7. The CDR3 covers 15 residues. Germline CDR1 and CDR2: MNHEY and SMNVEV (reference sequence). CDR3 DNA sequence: TGTGCCAGCAGTACTCCGGGACAGGGTTTTTACGAGCAGTACTTC. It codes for CASSTPGQGFYEQYF.

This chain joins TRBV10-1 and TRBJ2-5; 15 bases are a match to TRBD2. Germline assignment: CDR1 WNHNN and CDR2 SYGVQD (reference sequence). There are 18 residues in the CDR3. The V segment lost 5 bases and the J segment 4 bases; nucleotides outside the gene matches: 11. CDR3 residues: CASSPRTSGRAEVETQYF. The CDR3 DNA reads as TGCGCCAGCAGTCCACGGACTAGCGGGAGGGCCGAGGTAGAGACCCAGTACTTC.

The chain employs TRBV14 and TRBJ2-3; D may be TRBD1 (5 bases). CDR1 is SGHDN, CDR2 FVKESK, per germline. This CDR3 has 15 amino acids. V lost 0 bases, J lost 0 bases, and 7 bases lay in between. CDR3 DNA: TGTGCCAGCAGCCAAGAGGGGCGGAGCACAGATACGCAGTATTTT. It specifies CASSQEGRSTDTQYF.

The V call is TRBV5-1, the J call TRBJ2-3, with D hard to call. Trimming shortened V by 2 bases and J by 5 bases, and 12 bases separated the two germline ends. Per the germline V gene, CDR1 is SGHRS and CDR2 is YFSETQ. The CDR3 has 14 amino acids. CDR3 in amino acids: CASSLTVHGDTQYF. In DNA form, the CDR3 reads TGCGCCAGCAGCTTAACTGTCCATGGAGATACGCAGTATTTT.

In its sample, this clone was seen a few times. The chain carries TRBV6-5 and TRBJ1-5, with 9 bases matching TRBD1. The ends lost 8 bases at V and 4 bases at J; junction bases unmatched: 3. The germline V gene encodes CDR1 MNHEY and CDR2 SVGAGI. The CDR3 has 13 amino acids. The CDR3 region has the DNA TGTGCCAGCGCGGACAGGGGAAATCAGCCCCAGCATTTT. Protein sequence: CASADRGNQPQHF.